The rows below give T cell receptor beta chains drawn from one sample of a study of OX40 agonist ivuxolimab in advanced cancers. Sequencing used immunoSEQ multiplex PCR; TCRdb keeps in-frame clones, though not all of them. Of about 66,000 clones in the sample, roughly 80% were seen once. Sample: CD4+ or CD8+ T cells sorted from blood, taken in a trial of the OX40 agonist ivuxolimab. The receptors originated from an adult with an advanced solid tumor such as melanoma, head and neck, liver or kidney cancer. Each CDR3 is given with its conserved first and last residue. Fields, in order: J gene, V gene, clone size, D gene, CDR3 protein, CDR3 DNA. The D gene is left open where the match is weak. Clone size is stated in some rows and not others, as once, few, many or a class when expanded.

TRBJ1-1	TRBV9	once	NA	CASSRRDTVEAFF	TGTGCCAGCAGCAGACGGGACACGGTTGAAGCTTTCTTT
TRBJ1-2	TRBV6-1	few	NA	CASSEEAGGNGYTF	TGTGCCAGCAGTGAAGAGGCAGGAGGCAATGGCTACACCTTC
TRBJ2-4	TRBV2	NA	NA	CASNLGGGGNIQYF	TGTGCCAGCAACTTGGGAGGGGGTGGAAACATTCAGTACTTC
TRBJ2-1	TRBV30	NA	NA	CAWSKTLQWSEQFF	TGTGCCTGGAGTAAGACCCTACAATGGAGTGAGCAGTTCTTC
TRBJ2-5	TRBV9	NA	TRBD2	CASSPGLAGDQETQYF	TGTGCCAGCAGCCCCGGACTAGCGGGGGACCAAGAGACCCAGTACTTC
TRBJ1-5	TRBV4-1	NA	NA	CASSQEAGGNQPQHF	TGCGCCAGCAGCCAAGAGGCAGGGGGCAATCAGCCCCAGCATTTT
TRBJ2-5	TRBV28	NA	TRBD1	CASSGNPTGGGQYF	TGTGCCAGCAGCGGAAACCCGACAGGGGGCGGCCAGTACTTC
TRBJ1-5	TRBV18	NA	TRBD1	CASSPGTDRSLHF	TGTGCCAGCTCACCGGGGACAGATAGGTCCTTGCATTTT
TRBJ2-3	TRBV7-2	NA	NA	CASSLAGADTQYF	TGTGCCAGCAGCTTAGCAGGGGCGGATACGCAGTATTTT
TRBJ1-3	TRBV9	NA	NA	CASSVGHRDGNTIYF	TGTGCCAGCAGCGTAGGGCACAGGGATGGAAACACCATATATTTT
TRBJ2-2	TRBV2	NA	TRBD2	CASTKRKTSGGLNTGELFF	TGTGCCAGCACCAAGAGGAAGACTAGCGGGGGGCTGAACACCGGGGAGCTGTTTTTT